This TCR beta chain originates from a study of blood T cell repertoires in COVID-19 (dated by TCRdb to 2020 to 2021). About the study as a whole: The collaborator samples originated in the United States, Italy and Spain and spanned the acute and convalescent phases of COVID-19. The prospective study material was composed of cDNA or gDNA derived from T cells, B-cell-depleted T cells, or PBMCs. Subjects who had been exposed to COVID-19, were actively infected with it, or had recovered from it provided the deeply sampled blood TCRbeta repertoires that made up the dataset. The repertoires were released in a freely available public database intended as a resource for research on the immune response to SARS-CoV-2. Samples came from the ongoing ImmuneRACE study (first 160 participants) plus 1,254 subjects from 6 global collaborators. The sample metadata nearly always contained a de-identified subject ID, COVID-19 status, age in years and sex. Where available, HLA class I and class II types were taken from metadata supplied by the sample provider and were not determined by assay-based typing. Paper-wide results and their limitations: The quantity of clinical and demographic metadata differed by source and by participant and was supplied without curation.

TCRbeta CDR3 regions were amplified from genomic DNA by means of the immunoSEQ Assay, a bias-controlled multiplex PCR. Per the source publication's procedure: The number of nucleated cells in each sample was estimated by amplification of reference gene primers within the assay. To quantify the absolute abundance of each unique TCRbeta CDR3 rearrangement, sequence reads were collapsed and filtered. For each sample, productive Simpson clonality was calculated as the square root of Simpson's diversity index over productive rearrangements. Not all clones reach the TCRdb copy of this immuneACCESS table, which keeps in-frame sequences only. Checked studies attribute under half of the gap to unresolved V genes and leave the rest unexplained. The DNA gave D and trimming, while V, J and clone size come from that table. This sample holds roughly 190,000 clones; 85% to 90% were observed only once. In total, the top ten clones hold over 3.5% of the sample.

On this clone: What this receptor recognizes is not known. No per-base quality is available; no much larger clone lies one base away.

CDR1 and CDR2 are drawn from the germline V gene: MNHEY, SVGAGI. Relative to germline, V is 10 bases shorter and J is 6 bases shorter, with 21 bases between their ends. The CDR3 runs 15 residues from the cysteine to the phenylalanine. The kept DNA is CDR3 alone, 45 bases in frame from the first base. Whole blood was collected in K2EDTA tubes by collaborating institutions according to the institutions' own protocols. For TCRbeta analysis, collaborators shipped samples as frozen whole blood, isolated PBMCs, or DNA extracted from either of those sample types. The chain couples TRBV6-5 to TRBJ2-2, and possibly TRBD1, on 5 matching bases. Source material: peripheral blood. This clonotype was obtained from a man aged 18 to 35 with active or convalescent COVID-19. The CDR3 reads CATQLFMTVPGELFF. The nucleotides read TGTGCCACGCAACTATTTATGACAGTCCCCGGGGAGCTGTTTTTT.